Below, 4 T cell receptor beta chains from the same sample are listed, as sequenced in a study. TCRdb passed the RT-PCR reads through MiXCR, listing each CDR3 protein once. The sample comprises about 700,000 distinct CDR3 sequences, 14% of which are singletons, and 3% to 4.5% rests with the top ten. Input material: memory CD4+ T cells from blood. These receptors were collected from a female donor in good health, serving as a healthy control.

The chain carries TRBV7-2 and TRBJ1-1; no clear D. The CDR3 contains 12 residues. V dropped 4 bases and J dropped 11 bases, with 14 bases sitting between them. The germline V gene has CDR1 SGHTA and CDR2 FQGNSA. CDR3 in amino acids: CASSSILIDAFF. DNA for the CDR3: TGTGCCAGCAGCTCCATTCTAATAGATGCTTTCTTT. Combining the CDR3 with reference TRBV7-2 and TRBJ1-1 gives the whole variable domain GAGVSQSPSNKVTEKGKDVELRCDPISGHTALYWYRQSLGQGLEFLIYFQGNSAPDKSGLPSDRFSAERTGGSVSTLTIQRTQQEDSAVYLCASSSILIDAFFGQGTRLTVV.

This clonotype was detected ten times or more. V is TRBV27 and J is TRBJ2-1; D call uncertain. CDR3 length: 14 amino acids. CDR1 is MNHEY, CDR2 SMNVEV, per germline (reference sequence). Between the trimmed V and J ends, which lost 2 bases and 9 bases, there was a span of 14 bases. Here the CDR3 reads CASSLRAGNGEQFF. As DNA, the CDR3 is TGTGCCAGCAGTTTACGGGCAGGTAATGGTGAGCAGTTCTTC.

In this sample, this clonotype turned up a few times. DNA of the CDR3: TGTGCCAGCAGTTTTGGGGGGTCCGGTGAAGCTTTCTTT. Its protein is CASSFGGSGEAFF. The chain recombines TRBV12-3 or TRBV12-4 with TRBJ1-1, with D perhaps matching TRBD1 (5 bases). CDR3 size: 13 residues. Trimming took off 3 bases at V and 7 bases at J, with 12 bases between the two ends.

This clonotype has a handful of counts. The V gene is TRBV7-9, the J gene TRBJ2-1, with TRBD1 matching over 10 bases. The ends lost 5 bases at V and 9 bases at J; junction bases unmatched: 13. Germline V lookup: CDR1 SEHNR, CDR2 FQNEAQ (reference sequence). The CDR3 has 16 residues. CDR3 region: CASSPDLGQGWGEQFF. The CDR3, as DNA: TGTGCCAGCAGCCCAGACTTGGGACAGGGGTGGGGTGAGCAGTTCTTC.